Following are 20 T cell receptor beta chains from one sample sequenced in a study of tumor and adjacent non-tumor tissue in lung cancer. The template was RNA from unsorted bulk tissue. The library came from three nested PCR rounds adapted from ARM-PCR protocols. Each CDR3 protein gets one entry after TCRdb re-called the multiplex PCR reads with MiXCR. The repertoire holds some 90,000 distinct CDR3 sequences, about 61% seen once, with around 15% in the top ten. Sequenced: lung tumor tissue. The receptors shown here come from a man in his 70s with non-small cell lung cancer.

V usage is TRBV5-4 and J usage is TRBJ2-2; maybe TRBD1 (6 bases). The V end lost 4 bases, the J end lost 4 bases, and 14 bases lay between the germline ends. Germline V gene data show CDR1 as SGHNT and CDR2 as YYREEE (reference sequence). This CDR3 spans 15 amino acids. The CDR3 region is CASSREVGATGELFF. As DNA, the CDR3 is TGTGCCAGCAGCCGGGAAGTGGGGGCCACCGGGGAGCTGTTTTTT.

A word on this clonotype: An end of the junction differs from the germline gene, which may be a read error. V and J are TRBV7-9 and TRBJ2-5; D not certain. CDR1 and CDR2 (germline): SEHNR, FQNEAQ (reference sequence). The CDR3 length is 12 residues. DNA of the CDR3: TGTGCCAGCAGCTTAACCGGAGAGAACCAGTACTTC. This sequence encodes CASSLTGENQYF. Filled out from reference TRBV7-9 and TRBJ2-5, the complete variable domain reads DTGVSQNPRHKITKRGQNVTFRCDPISEHNRLYWYRQTLGQGPEFLTYFQNEAQLEKSRLLSDRFSAERPKGSFSTLEIQRTEQGDSAMYLCASSLTGENQYFGPGTRLLVL.

This clonotype was picked up a small number of times. An end of the junction differs from the germline gene, which may be a read error. V is TRBV11-3 and J is TRBJ2-2, with D maybe TRBD2 (5 bases). The CDR3 runs to 13 residues. The V gene's germline CDR1 is SGHNT and CDR2 YENEEA. The CDR3 coding sequence is TGTGTAAGCAGCTTAGTTGAGGCCGGGGAACTGTTTTTT. Translating gives CVSSLVEAGELFF.

The chain carries TRBV7-9 and TRBJ2-1; D is unclear. The CDR3 extends over 15 amino acids. Germline V CDR1 and CDR2: SEHNR, FQNEAQ (reference sequence). The ends were cut back, 1 base at V and 0 bases at J, with 7 bases in the middle. CDR3 DNA: TGTGCCAGCAGCTTAGATCTGGGCTCCTACAATGAGCAGTTCTTC. The encoded protein is CASSLDLGSYNEQFF. Full variable domain (outside the CDR3, taken from reference TRBV7-9 and TRBJ2-1): DTGVSQNPRHKITKRGQNVTFRCDPISEHNRLYWYRQTLGQGPEFLTYFQNEAQLEKSRLLSDRFSAERPKGSFSTLEIQRTEQGDSAMYLCASSLDLGSYNEQFFGPGTRLTVL.

Comment on this clonotype: A much larger clone lies a single base off, so this may be a read error. The chain recombines TRBV7-8 with TRBJ2-4; 9 positions agree with TRBD1. Germline CDR1 and CDR2: SGHVS and FQNEAQ. Germline trimming cut 4 bases from V and 8 bases from J; bases unmatched to any gene: 12. The CDR3 extends over 16 amino acids. In DNA form, the CDR3 reads TGTGCCAGCAGCTCCCTCTCGTGGGGACAGGGAGACATTCAGTACTTC. It codes for CASSSLSWGQGDIQYF. Full variable domain (remainder filled in from reference TRBV7-8 and TRBJ2-4): GAGVSQSPRYKVAKRGQDVALRCDPISGHVSLFWYQQALGQGPEFLTYFQNEAQLDKSGLPSDRFFAERPEGSVSTLKIQRTQQEDSAVYLCASSSLSWGQGDIQYFGAGTRLSVL.

This clonotype was counted ten times or more. The rearrangement links TRBV9 to TRBJ2-7; TRBD1 aligns across 10 bases. J lost 7 bases, V lost 0 bases, and 4 bases had no gene match. The germline gives CDR1 SGDLS, CDR2 YYNGEE. This CDR3 comprises 14 residues. DNA of the CDR3: TGTGCCAGCAGCGTAGAAGGGACAGGGGATGAGCAGTACTTC. It encodes CASSVEGTGDEQYF.

Note on this clonotype: At one of its ends the junction is not consistent with the germline gene, which may arise from a read error. The chain carries TRBV6-6 and TRBJ2-1; maybe TRBD2 (6 bases). The germline CDR1 and CDR2 sequences are MNHNY and SVGAGI (reference sequence). The CDR3 is 10 residues long. This chain's CDR3 is CVSTGLREFF. CDR3 nucleotides: TGTGTCAGCACTGGACTACGAGAGTTCTTC.

Notes on this clonotype: Mismatch with germline at one junction end may stem from a read error. This chain connects TRBV7-9 to TRBJ2-2; 7 bases map to TRBD2. Germline V gene data show CDR1 as SEHNR and CDR2 as FQNEAQ (reference sequence). The CDR3 contains 17 residues. CDR3 protein: CASSLAGGGTNIGELFF. CDR3 nucleotides: TGTGCCAGTAGCTTAGCGGGTGGCGGGACGAACATCGGGGAGCTGTTTTTT.

The V call is TRBV18, the J call TRBJ2-6; a weak D match, TRBD1 (6 bases). CDR1 and CDR2 (germline): KGHSH, LQKENI. V lost 3 bases and J lost 5, with 14 bases in between. This CDR3 has 16 residues. The CDR3 loop is CASSPEDSPWANVLTF. For the CDR3, the DNA is TGTGCCAGCTCACCGGAGGACAGCCCCTGGGCCAACGTCCTGACTTTC.

Comment on this clonotype: A much larger clonotype is one base distant, so this may be a read error. This chain connects TRBV7-8 to TRBJ2-2; 8 nucleotides align to TRBD2. The length of the CDR3 is 17 residues. Germline-derived CDR1 and CDR2 are SGHVS and FQNEAQ. CDR3 loop: CASSLILAEPNTWELFF. The DNA of the CDR3 is TGTGCCAGCAGCCTCATACTAGCGGAACCTAACACCTGGGAGCTGTTTTTT.

This clonotype was found many times. The J gene is TRBJ2-7, the V gene TRBV5-4; D tentatively reads TRBD1 or TRBD2 (5 bases each). Trimming removed 5 bases at V and 0 bases at J, with 21 bases between. The CDR3 spans 17 residues. Germline-derived CDR1 and CDR2 are SGHNT and YYREEE (reference sequence). CDR3 in amino acids: CASSTLGRDVLSYEQYF. For the CDR3, the DNA is TGTGCCAGCAGTACTCTCGGACGGGACGTCCTCTCCTACGAGCAGTACTTC.

The CDR3 DNA is TGCAGCGTTTCAGGGGGACTAGCGAGGGTAACGCAGTATTTT. It is translated as CSVSGGLARVTQYF. This chain joins TRBV29-1 and TRBJ2-3, with 10 nucleotides matching TRBD2. There are 14 residues in the CDR3. Germline-derived CDR1 and CDR2 are SQVTM and ANQGSEA. V was clipped by 5 bases and J by 9 bases; unmatched bases: 11.

As concerns this clonotype: This may arise from a read error, as a much more abundant clone is one base away. The chain is built from TRBV14 and TRBJ2-4; no clear D gene. CDR3 length: 17 residues. CDR1 SGHDN and CDR2 FVKESK come from the germline V gene. V was cut by 1 base and J by 3 bases, with 16 bases left in between. The CDR3 region has the DNA TGTGCCAGCAGCCAAGGGCACCGGTGTGGTGACAAAAACATTCAGTACTTC. It encodes CASSQGHRCGDKNIQYF.

This clonotype was detected many times. The chain couples TRBV5-4 to TRBJ2-7, with D possibly TRBD1 on 6 matching bases. Deletions cut 6 bases from V and 4 bases from J, with 17 bases between. Germline CDR1 is SGHNT and CDR2 is YYREEE (reference sequence). The CDR3 extends over 14 amino acids. The CDR3, as DNA: TGTGCCAGCACCCCCGGACAGAGACCGTACGAGCAGTACTTC. Its protein product is CASTPGQRPYEQYF.

Notes on this clonotype: This may arise from a read error, as a much more abundant clone is one base away. The rearrangement joins TRBV7-9 to TRBJ2-1, with D tentatively TRBD2 (5 bases). The V end lost 5 bases, the J end lost 3 bases, and 14 bases lay between the germline ends. Germline CDR1 is SEHNR and CDR2 is FQNEAQ (reference sequence). This CDR3 region has 15 residues. Here the CDR3 DNA reads TGTGCCAGCAGCAAAGCGGTCGTAGGCTACAATGAGCAGTTCTTC. Translating it yields CASSKAVVGYNEQFF.

About this clonotype itself: No conserved phenylalanine or tryptophan is present at the end of the CDR3, so a read error is the likely explanation. The gene calls are TRBV6-1 and TRBJ2-5; 10 positions match TRBD2. Germline assignment: CDR1 MNHNS and CDR2 SASEGT. This CDR3 has 16 amino acids. The chain's CDR3 is CAGSAPSGGSLKTQYL. The CDR3 nucleotides read TGTGCCGGCAGTGCTCCTAGCGGGGGTTCGCTGAAGACCCAGTACCTC.

This clonotype was found many times. V and J are TRBV4-2 and TRBJ1-1; D may be TRBD1 (5 bases). Germline V gene data show CDR1 as LGHNA and CDR2 as YNFKEQ. The CDR3 is 14 residues long. V was shortened by 1 base and J by 7 bases, with 13 bases between the two germline ends. CDR3 DNA sequence: TGTGCCAGCAGCCAAGGATTGGGGACGGTTGAAGCTTTCTTT. As protein: CASSQGLGTVEAFF.

This clonotype was observed at least ten times. The chain employs TRBV6-2 or TRBV6-3 and TRBJ2-7, with D unclear. The CDR3 spans 12 residues. Germline assignment: CDR1 MNHEY and CDR2 SVGEGT. Trimming stripped 6 bases from V and 0 bases from J, with 6 bases between. CDR3 residues: CASRTSSYEQYF. The CDR3 nucleotides are TGTGCCAGCAGGACGAGCTCCTACGAGCAGTACTTC.

Turning to this clonotype: A much larger clone differs from this one at a single base, so this may be a read error. The CDR3 DNA reads TGTGTCAGCAGCGTCACTAGGGGAGATACGCAGTATTTT. This encodes CVSSVTRGDTQYF. This chain connects TRBV5-6 to TRBJ2-3; D is perhaps TRBD1 or TRBD2 (5 bases each). CDR1 is SGHDT, CDR2 YYEEEE, per germline. This CDR3 has 13 residues.

The chain combines TRBV7-3 with TRBJ2-3; D uncertain. The germline V gene encodes CDR1 SGHTA and CDR2 FQGTGA. Trimming cost V 6 bases and J 11 bases, with 18 bases left between them. The CDR3 runs to 13 residues. Here the CDR3 DNA reads TGTGCCAGCAGTCTGAGCCTAACCACGTTGCAGTATTTT. This codes for CASSLSLTTLQYF.